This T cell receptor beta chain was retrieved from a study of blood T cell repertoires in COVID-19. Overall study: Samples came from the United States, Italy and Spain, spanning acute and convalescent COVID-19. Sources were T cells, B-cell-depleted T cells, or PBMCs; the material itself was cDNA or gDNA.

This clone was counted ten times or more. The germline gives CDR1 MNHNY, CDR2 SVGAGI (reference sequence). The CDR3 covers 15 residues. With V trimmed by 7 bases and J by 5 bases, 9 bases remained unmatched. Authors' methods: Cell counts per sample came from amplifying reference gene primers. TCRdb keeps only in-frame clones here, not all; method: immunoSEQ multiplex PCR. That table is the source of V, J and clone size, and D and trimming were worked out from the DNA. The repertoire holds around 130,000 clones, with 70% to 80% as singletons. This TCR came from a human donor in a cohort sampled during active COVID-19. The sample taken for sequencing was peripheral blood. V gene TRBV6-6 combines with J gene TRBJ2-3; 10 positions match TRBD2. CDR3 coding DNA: TGTGCCAGCAACCTACTAGCGGGGCTCGAAGATACGCAGTATTTT. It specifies CASNLLAGLEDTQYF.